A single sample gave rise to the 22 T cell receptor beta chains below, sequenced in a study of CD8 T cells in ankylosing spondylitis. TCRdb called the 5' RACE reads again in MiXCR, with one record for every CDR3 protein. Here the sample spans over 75,000 distinct CDR3 sequences, about 9% being singletons. The sample comprised blood, either unsorted or a sorted T cell fraction (not recorded which). These receptors all come from a male donor with ankylosing spondylitis or in good health (not recorded which).

The V and J genes are TRBV24-1 and TRBJ2-3; 8 bases agree with TRBD2. CDR1 KGHDR and CDR2 SFDVKD come from the germline V gene. With V trimmed by 9 bases and J by 0 bases, 10 bases remained unmatched. This CDR3 is 16 amino acids long. The CDR3 nucleotides read TGTGCCACCGGCGGGGGGACCTCGTCTAGCACAGATACGCAGTATTTT. It is translated as CATGGGTSSSTDTQYF.

This clonotype has ten or more counts. V usage is TRBV29-1 and J usage is TRBJ2-1; 8 nucleotides align to TRBD2. V lost 4 bases and J lost 6; bases outside the gene matches: 8. Germline V gene lookup returns CDR1 SQVTM and CDR2 ANQGSEA. The CDR3 length is 14 residues. This chain's CDR3 is CSVVGGGSTNEQFF. CDR3 sequence (DNA): TGCAGCGTTGTGGGCGGGGGGTCTACCAATGAGCAGTTCTTC.

This clonotype has a count of ten or more. This chain connects TRBV20-1 to TRBJ2-7; D is ambiguous. The germline CDR1 and CDR2 sequences are DFQATT and SNEGSKA (reference sequence). CDR3 length equals 16 residues. Trimming removed 0 bases from V and 6 bases from J, with 21 bases in between. DNA of the CDR3: TGCAGTGCTAGAGATGCGGCGTATCTGGAGAGGTCCGAGCAGTACTTC. Translating it yields CSARDAAYLERSEQYF.

This clonotype was seen many times. The chain combines TRBV20-1 with TRBJ1-1, with TRBD1 identical over 7 bases. The V gene end was trimmed by 8 bases and the J gene end by 7 bases; junction bases not matched to a gene: 16. The CDR3 covers 14 residues. Germline CDR1 DFQATT, CDR2 SNEGSKA (reference sequence). The DNA for the CDR3 is TGCAGTACCAAGGGGGCAGGGGTGGTTGGTGAAGCTTTCTTT. Translation gives CSTKGAGVVGEAFF.

This clonotype was observed at least ten times. The chain joins TRBV5-1 to TRBJ2-1; D is perhaps TRBD1 (5 bases). The CDR3 totals 12 residues. Trimming stripped 2 bases from V and 8 bases from J, with 8 bases between. Germline V gene sequence: CDR1 SGHRS, CDR2 YFSETQ. The chain's CDR3 is CASSLTGDEQFF. CDR3 sequence (DNA): TGCGCCAGCAGCTTAACAGGAGATGAGCAGTTCTTC. The variable domain in full, completed from reference TRBV5-1 and TRBJ2-1, reads KAGVTQTPRYLIKTRGQQVTLSCSPISGHRSVSWYQQTPGQGLQFLFEYFSETQRNKGNFPGRFSGRQFSNSRSEMNVSTLELGDSALYLCASSLTGDEQFFGPGTRLTVL.

This clonotype was counted ten times or more. The genes are TRBV3-1 and TRBJ1-5; D ambiguous. The CDR3 extends over 15 amino acids. V was shortened by 0 bases and J by 2 bases, with 8 bases between the two germline ends. CDR1 is LGHDT and CDR2 is YNNKEL in the germline V gene (reference sequence). The CDR3 loop reads CASSQDRLGNQPQHF. The CDR3 nucleotides read TGTGCCAGCAGCCAAGACAGGTTGGGCAATCAGCCCCAGCATTTT.

This clonotype was recorded at least ten times. The rearrangement links TRBV7-2 to TRBJ2-3; D is possibly TRBD1 or TRBD2 (5 bases each). V gave up 4 bases and J gave up 0 bases, with 14 bases separating them. Germline CDR1 reads SGHTA; CDR2 reads FQGNSA. This CDR3 has 16 residues. The CDR3 reads CASSSTGRVSTDTQYF. As DNA, the CDR3 is TGTGCCAGCAGCTCCACGGGGCGGGTGAGCACAGATACGCAGTATTTT.

This clonotype came up many times. V gene TRBV11-2 combines with J gene TRBJ2-7, with D uncertain. V lost 0 bases and J 4 bases, leaving 4 bases between the germline ends. The germline V gene has CDR1 SGHAT and CDR2 FQNNGV. The CDR3 is 12 amino acids. The CDR3 sequence is CASSLDPYEQYF. As DNA, the CDR3 is TGTGCCAGCAGCTTAGACCCATACGAGCAGTACTTC.

This clonotype was observed at least ten times. This chain joins TRBV7-9 and TRBJ1-1; TRBD1 might be the D (6 bases). Germline loops: CDR1 SEHNR, CDR2 FQNEAQ (reference sequence). Trimming cost V 5 bases and J 5 bases, with 12 bases left between them. The CDR3 spans 13 residues. As DNA, the CDR3 is TGTGCCAGCAGCCGTACAGGGATGACTGAAGCTTTCTTT. Protein sequence: CASSRTGMTEAFF.

The table lists this clonotype with many counts. The genes are TRBV6-5 and TRBJ2-5; 8 nucleotides align to TRBD2. This CDR3 contains 16 residues. The germline V gene encodes CDR1 MNHEY and CDR2 SVGAGI. V was pared by 0 bases and J by 1 base, with 4 bases of the junction left unmatched. DNA of the CDR3: TGTGCCAGCAGTTACTCAGCGGGGGCGAGCCAAGAGACCCAGTACTTC. Amino acids: CASSYSAGASQETQYF.

This clonotype was picked up many times. The chain combines TRBV5-1 with TRBJ1-1; D gene ambiguous. Germline V CDR1 and CDR2: SGHRS, YFSETQ. V was pared by 0 bases and J by 5 bases, with 8 bases between. The CDR3 runs 13 residues. This CDR3 reads CASSLVSETEAFF. CDR3 sequence (DNA): TGCGCCAGCAGCTTGGTCTCGGAGACTGAAGCTTTCTTT.

This clonotype was counted at least ten times. The CDR3 region is CASSTGLAGGRAKNIQYF. In DNA, the CDR3 is TGTGCCAGCAGCACGGGACTAGCGGGGGGGCGGGCCAAAAACATTCAGTACTTC. This sequence joins TRBV5-5 and TRBJ2-4; 16 bases are a match to TRBD2. The CDR3 totals 18 residues. The germline V gene encodes CDR1 SGHKS and CDR2 YYEKEE (reference sequence). J gave up 1 base and V 4 bases, and 5 bases lay outside the gene matches.

Many counts were recorded for this clonotype. The rearrangement links TRBV6-2 or TRBV6-3 to TRBJ2-5; D not resolved. Trimming removed 2 bases from V and 5 bases from J, with 6 bases in between. Looked up from germline, CDR1 is MNHEY and CDR2 is SVGEGT. This CDR3 spans 12 amino acids. CDR3 sequence: CASSYPMETQYF. The CDR3 bases are TGTGCCAGCAGTTACCCTATGGAGACCCAGTACTTC.

The chain combines TRBV2 with TRBJ2-4; perhaps TRBD1 as D (5 bases). Germline assignment: CDR1 SNHLY and CDR2 FYNNEI. Between the trimmed V and J ends, which lost 6 bases and 6 bases, there was a span of 21 bases. The CDR3 runs 16 residues. The CDR3 reads CASRADGQNGRNIQYF. The CDR3 DNA sequence: TGTGCCAGCAGGGCCGACGGACAAAACGGTAGAAACATTCAGTACTTC. The full variable domain, rest sourced from reference TRBV2 and TRBJ2-4, is EPEVTQTPSHQVTQMGQEVILRCVPISNHLYFYWYRQILGQKVEFLVSFYNNEISEKSEIFDDQFSVERPDGSNFTLKIRSTKLEDSAMYFCASRADGQNGRNIQYFGAGTRLSVL.

The chain has TRBV3-1 and TRBJ2-5; 9 bases align to TRBD2. The CDR3 is 18 residues long. The ends lost 0 bases at V and 4 bases at J; junction bases unmatched: 12. CDR1 LGHDT and CDR2 YNNKEL come from the germline V gene (reference sequence). The DNA of the CDR3 is TGTGCCAGCAGCCAAGATATACCAGCGGGGGGCCGGAGAGAGACCCAGTACTTC. It yields the protein CASSQDIPAGGRRETQYF.

V and J are TRBV28 and TRBJ2-3, with a possible D match to TRBD2 (6 bases). Trimming left V 8 bases short and J 0 bases short, with 9 bases between. CDR3 length: 13 amino acids. Germline loops: CDR1 MDHEN, CDR2 SYDVKM. The CDR3 DNA follows: TGTGCCAGCCGGAGGGTTAGCACAGATACGCAGTATTTT. Translating gives CASRRVSTDTQYF.

Points on this clonotype: A much bigger clone sits one base away, suggesting this may be a read error. The chain has TRBV14 and TRBJ1-2; D is uncertain. V was cut by 4 bases and J by 3 bases, with 9 bases left in between. The CDR3 runs to 13 residues. Germline CDR1 reads SGHDN; CDR2 reads FVKESK. The CDR3 DNA follows: TGTGCCAGCAGCCTAGGGTATTACTATGGCTACACCTTC. This encodes CASSLGYYYGYTF. The full variable domain, in which reference TRBV14 and TRBJ1-2 provide the parts outside the CDR3, is EAGVTQFPSHSVIEKGQTVTLRCDPISGHDNLYWYRRVMGKEIKFLLHFVKESKQDESGMPNNRFLAERTGGTYSTLKVQPAELEDSGVYFCASSLGYYYGYTFGSGTRLTVV.

This clonotype was seen many times. The chain employs TRBV9 and TRBJ2-5; TRBD2 matches at 10 bases. Losses at the gene ends were 3 bases for V and 5 bases for J; bases not matched to a gene: 4. The V gene's germline CDR1 is SGDLS and CDR2 YYNGEE. This CDR3 region has 14 residues. In DNA, the CDR3 is TGTGCCAGCAGCGCTAGCGGGGGTGGGGAGACCCAGTACTTC. This codes for CASSASGGGETQYF.

The V call is TRBV28, the J call TRBJ2-3, with D maybe TRBD1 (6 bases). Trimming took 2 bases from V and 5 from J, leaving 14 bases between them. The CDR3 length is 15 residues. Germline CDR1 is MDHEN and CDR2 is SYDVKM. CDR3 protein: CASSLIQTGGDTQYF. The CDR3 region has the DNA TGTGCCAGCAGTTTAATCCAGACAGGCGGAGATACGCAGTATTTT.

This clonotype appeared many times. The V call is TRBV2, the J call TRBJ2-2, with D unresolved. V gave up 0 bases and J gave up 2 bases, with 7 bases separating them. Germline CDR1 and CDR2: SNHLY and FYNNEI. The CDR3 consists of 15 residues. Here the CDR3 reads CASSEAGANTGELFF. The CDR3 DNA reads as TGTGCCAGCAGTGAAGCAGGTGCAAACACCGGGGAGCTGTTTTTT.

Many counts were recorded for this clonotype. The chain is built from TRBV6-5 and TRBJ1-5; a possible D gene is TRBD1 (5 bases). V lost 0 bases to trimming and J lost 5 bases, with 8 bases between them. The germline V gene has CDR1 MNHEY and CDR2 SVGAGI. This CDR3 contains 14 residues. CDR3 residues: CASSYSSGDQPQHF. DNA of the CDR3: TGTGCCAGCAGTTACTCGTCGGGGGATCAGCCCCAGCATTTT.

This clonotype has ten or more counts. This chain connects TRBV7-8 to TRBJ2-4, with D possibly matching TRBD1 (6 bases). Trimming left V 2 bases short and J 4 bases short, with 15 bases between. In germline, CDR1 is SGHVS, CDR2 FQNEAQ. The CDR3 contains 16 residues. CDR3 nucleotides: TGTGCCAGCAGCTTATTGGGGGCGCCCGCAAAAAACATTCAGTACTTC. Its protein product is CASSLLGAPAKNIQYF.